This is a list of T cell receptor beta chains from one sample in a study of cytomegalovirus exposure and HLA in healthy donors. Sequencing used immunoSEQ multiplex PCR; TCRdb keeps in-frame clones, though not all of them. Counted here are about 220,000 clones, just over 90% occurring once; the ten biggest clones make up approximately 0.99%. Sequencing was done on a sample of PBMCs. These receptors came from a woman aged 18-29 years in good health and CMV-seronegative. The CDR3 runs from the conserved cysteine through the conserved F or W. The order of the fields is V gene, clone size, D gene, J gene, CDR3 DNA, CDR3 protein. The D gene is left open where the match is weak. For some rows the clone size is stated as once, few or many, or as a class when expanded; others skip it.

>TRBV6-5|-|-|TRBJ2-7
TGTGCCAGCAGGCCCGCTCTTTCAGGCTACGAGCAGTACTTC
CASRPALSGYEQYF
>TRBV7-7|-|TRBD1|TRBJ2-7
TGTGCCAGCAGCAAGGGGACAGGGAGCTCCTACGAGCAGTACTTC
CASSKGTGSSYEQYF
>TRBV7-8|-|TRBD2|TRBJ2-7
TGTGCCAGCAGCCCGAGCGGGCGGGAGGGCCGAGTGGGTCAGTACTTC
CASSPSGREGRVGQYF
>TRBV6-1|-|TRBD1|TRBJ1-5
TGTGCCAGCAGTAGAAAGGGACAGGGAAATCAGCCCCAGCATTTT
CASSRKGQGNQPQHF
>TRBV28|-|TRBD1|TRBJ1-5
TGTGCCAGCAGACCCATGAAGGGACAGGGACTTTATAGCAATCAGCCCCAGCATTTT
CASRPMKGQGLYSNQPQHF
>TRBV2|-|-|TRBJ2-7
TGTGCCAGCAGTGTATGGCGGCCCGGCGAAGAGCAGTACTTC
CASSVWRPGEEQYF
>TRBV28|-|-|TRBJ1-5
TGTGCCAGCAGTACCGAGGGGGATGGCAATCAGCCCCAGCATTTT
CASSTEGDGNQPQHF
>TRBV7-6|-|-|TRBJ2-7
TGTGCCAGCAGCTTATTTGGGGGGGCCGACGAGCAGTACTTC
CASSLFGGADEQYF
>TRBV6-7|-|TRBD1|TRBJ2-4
TGTGCCAGCAGCCAAACTAACCCAGGGGGAAACATTCAGTACTTC
CASSQTNPGGNIQYF
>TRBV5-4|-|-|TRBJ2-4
TGTGCCAGCCGCCCCGCTTCGGGGGCCAAAAACATTCAGTACTTC
CASRPASGAKNIQYF
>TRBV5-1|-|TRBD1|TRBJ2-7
TGCGCCAGCAGACCTACCGGGACAGGGGGCTACGAGCAGTACTTC
CASRPTGTGGYEQYF
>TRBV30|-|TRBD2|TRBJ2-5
TGTGCCTGGAGTGACGAGACTAGCGGGGTCCAAGAGACCCAGTACTTC
CAWSDETSGVQETQYF
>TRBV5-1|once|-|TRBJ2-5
TGCGCCAGCAGCTCGCCCGAAGGACTACAAGAGACCCAGTACTTC
CASSSPEGLQETQYF
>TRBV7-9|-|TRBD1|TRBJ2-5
TGTGCCGGGCAAGGGTGGGACAGCCAAGAGACCCAGTACTTC
CAGQGWDSQETQYF
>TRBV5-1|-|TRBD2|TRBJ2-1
TGCGCCAGCAGCACGGGACTAGCGGTGAGCAATGAGCAGTTCTTC
CASSTGLAVSNEQFF
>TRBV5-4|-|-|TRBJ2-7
TGTGCCAGCAGCTTGAGCGGTCGATACGAGCAGTACTTC
CASSLSGRYEQYF
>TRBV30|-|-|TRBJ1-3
TGTGCCTGGAGTGCAGGGGTCTCGAGGGGAAACACCATATATTTT
CAWSAGVSRGNTIYF
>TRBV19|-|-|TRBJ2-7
TGTGCCAGTAGTAGGCCCCACGCCAGGTTCTACGAGCAGTACTTC
CASSRPHARFYEQYF
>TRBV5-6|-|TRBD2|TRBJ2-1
TGTGCCAGCAGCAAGCGGGGGAGCTCCTACAATGAGCAGTTCTTC
CASSKRGSSYNEQFF
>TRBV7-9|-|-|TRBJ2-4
TGTGCCAGCAGCTTCAGTCGTTCAAACATTCAGTACTTC
CASSFSRSNIQYF
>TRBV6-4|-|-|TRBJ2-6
TGTGCCAGCAGTGACTCTAGCCACTCTGGGGCCAACGTCCTGACTTTC
CASSDSSHSGANVLTF
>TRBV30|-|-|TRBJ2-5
TGTGCCTGGAGTGTACCTAGCTCGAGACAGACCCAGTACTTC
CAWSVPSSRQTQYF
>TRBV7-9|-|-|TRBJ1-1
TGTGCCAGCAGCCCATCGCGACAGATACCCACTGAAGCTTTCTTT
CASSPSRQIPTEAFF
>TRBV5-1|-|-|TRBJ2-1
TGCGCCAGCAGCTCCGGACAGCAAAACAATGAGCAGTTCTTC
CASSSGQQNNEQFF
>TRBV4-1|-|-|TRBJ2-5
TGCGCCAGCAGCCAAGGCTTCGTCTTTGGGACTCAAGAGACCCAGTACTTC
CASSQGFVFGTQETQYF
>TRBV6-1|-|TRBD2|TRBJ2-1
TGTGCCGTGGTGCCGGGACTAGCGGGAGACAATGAGCAGTTCTTC
CAVVPGLAGDNEQFF
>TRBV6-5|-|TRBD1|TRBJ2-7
TGTGCCAGCAACGAACAGGGGGCGCAAGAGCAGTACTTC
CASNEQGAQEQYF
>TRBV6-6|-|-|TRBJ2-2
TGTGCCAGCAGTCCGAGAACAGGGCTAGGAACCGGGGAGCTGTTTTTT
CASSPRTGLGTGELFF
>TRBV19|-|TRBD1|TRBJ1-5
TGTGCCAGTTCTTCAGGGGGGCCCCAGCATTTT
CASSSGGPQHF
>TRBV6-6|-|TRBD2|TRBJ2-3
TGTGCCAGCAGCCCACGACTAGCGGGAACCACAGATACGCAGTATTTT
CASSPRLAGTTDTQYF
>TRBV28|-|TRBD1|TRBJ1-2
TGTGCCAGCAGTGGAGGGACAGGGATACCTAACTATGGCTACACCTTC
CASSGGTGIPNYGYTF
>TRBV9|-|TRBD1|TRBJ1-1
TGTGCCAGCAGCGCCGCGGACAGGGAGCCTGAAGCTTTCTTT
CASSAADREPEAFF
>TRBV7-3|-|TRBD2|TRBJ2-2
TGTGCCAGCAGCCAAGTGGCTAGCGGCACCGGGGAGCTGTTTTTT
CASSQVASGTGELFF
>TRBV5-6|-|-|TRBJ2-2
TGTGCCAGCAGCACGGGACTGAACACCGGGGAGCTGTTTTTT
CASSTGLNTGELFF
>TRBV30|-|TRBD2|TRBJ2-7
TGTGCCTGGGCCGGCGGACTAGCGGAATCCTACGAGCAGTACTTC
CAWAGGLAESYEQYF
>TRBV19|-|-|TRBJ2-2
TGTGCCAGCGCCCACGAACCTGAGGGGGAGCTGTTTTTT
CASAHEPEGELFF
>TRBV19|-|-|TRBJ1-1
TGTGCCAGTAGTATAGATCGAGTCAGGGTTGAAACTGAAGCTTTCTTT
CASSIDRVRVETEAFF
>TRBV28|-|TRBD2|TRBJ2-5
TGTGCCAGCAGTGGCCAACTAGCGGGAGGACAGGAGACCCAGTACTTC
CASSGQLAGGQETQYF
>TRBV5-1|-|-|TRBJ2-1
TGCGCCAGCAGCTTGGCCGTCCTTCGGGGTTGGCATGAGCAGTTCTTC
CASSLAVLRGWHEQFF
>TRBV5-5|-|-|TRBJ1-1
TGTGCCAGCAGCTTGGAGGCAGGGAAAGGTTATAGGAACACTGAAGCTTTCTTT
CASSLEAGKGYRNTEAFF
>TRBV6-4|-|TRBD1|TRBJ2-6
TGTGCCAGCAGTACCGGGACAGGGGCCGGGGCCAACGTCCTGACTTTC
CASSTGTGAGANVLTF
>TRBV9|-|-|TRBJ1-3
TGTGCCAGCAGCGCGTTACAGGGATACTCTGGAAACACCATATATTTT
CASSALQGYSGNTIYF
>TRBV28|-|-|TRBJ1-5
TGTGCCAGCAGTTTAACCGAAGGAGGGGGCAATCAGCCCCAGCATTTT
CASSLTEGGGNQPQHF
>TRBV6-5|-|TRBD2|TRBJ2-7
TGTGCCAGCAGTTCAGGGACTAGCGAAGAGCAGTACTTC
CASSSGTSEEQYF
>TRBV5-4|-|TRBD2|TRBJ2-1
TGTGCCAGCAGCCCGGGGACTAGCACCAAGGATGAGCAGTTCTTC
CASSPGTSTKDEQFF